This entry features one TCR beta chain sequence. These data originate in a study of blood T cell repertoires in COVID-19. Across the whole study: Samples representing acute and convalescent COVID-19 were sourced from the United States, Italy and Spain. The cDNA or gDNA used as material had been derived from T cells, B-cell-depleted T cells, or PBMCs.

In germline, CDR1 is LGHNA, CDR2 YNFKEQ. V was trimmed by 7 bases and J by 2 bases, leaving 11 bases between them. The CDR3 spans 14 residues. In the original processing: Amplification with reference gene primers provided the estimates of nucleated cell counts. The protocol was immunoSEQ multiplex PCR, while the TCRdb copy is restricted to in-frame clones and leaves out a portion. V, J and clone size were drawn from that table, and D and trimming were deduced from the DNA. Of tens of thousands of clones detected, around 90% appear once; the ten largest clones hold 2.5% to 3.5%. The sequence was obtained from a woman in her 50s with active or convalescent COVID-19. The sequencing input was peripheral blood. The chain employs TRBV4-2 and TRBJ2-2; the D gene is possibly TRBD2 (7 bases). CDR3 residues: CASTTGGNTGELFF. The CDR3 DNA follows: TGTGCCAGCACTACGGGGGGCAACACCGGGGAGCTGTTTTTT.